The source of this T cell receptor (beta chain) is a study of patients and donors after allogeneic stem cell transplantation. The CDR3 length is 14 residues. Germline assignment: CDR1 LNHDA and CDR2 SQIVND (reference sequence). V shed 5 bases, J shed 7 bases, and the junction held 4 bases outside the gene matches. TCRdb fed the RT-PCR reads into MiXCR, producing one record per CDR3 protein. Of some 960,000 distinct CDR3 sequences listed, more than 15% were seen once; the top ten hold 6%. This clonotype occurred a few times. The TCR was taken from a human donor who was either an allogeneic HSCT recipient or a stem cell or donor lymphocyte infusion donor (not recorded which). It is not recorded whose cells these are; they may come from a transplant donor. Source material: blood, either unsorted or a sorted T cell fraction (not recorded which). The genes are TRBV19 and TRBJ2-2; TRBD2 matches at 10 bases. CDR3 coding DNA: TGTGCCAGTAGTTCGGGACTAGCGAACGGGGAGCTGTTTTTT. This codes for CASSSGLANGELFF. The full variable domain, completed using reference TRBV19 and TRBJ2-2, is DGGITQSPKYLFRKEGQNVTLSCEQNLNHDAMYWYRQDPGQGLRLIYYSQIVNDFQKGDIAEGYSVSREKKESFPLTVTSAQKNPTAFYLCASSSGLANGELFFGEGSRLTVL.